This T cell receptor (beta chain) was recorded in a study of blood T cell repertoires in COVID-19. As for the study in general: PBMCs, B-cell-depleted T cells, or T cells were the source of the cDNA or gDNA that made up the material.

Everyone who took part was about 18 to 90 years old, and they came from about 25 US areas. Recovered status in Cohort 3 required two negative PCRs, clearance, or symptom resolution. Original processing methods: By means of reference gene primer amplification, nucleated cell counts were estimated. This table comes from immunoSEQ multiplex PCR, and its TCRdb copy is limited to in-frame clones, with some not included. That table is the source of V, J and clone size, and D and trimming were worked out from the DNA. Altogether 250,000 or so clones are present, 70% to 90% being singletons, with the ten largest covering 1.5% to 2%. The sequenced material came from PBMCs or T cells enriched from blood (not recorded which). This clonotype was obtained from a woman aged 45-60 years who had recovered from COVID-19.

The CDR3 sequence: CASVRTGVGNTEAFF. Written as DNA, the CDR3 is TGTGCCAGCGTTAGGACAGGGGTGGGGAACACTGAAGCTTTCTTT. This chain uses TRBV2 with TRBJ1-1; 9 bases line up with TRBD1. Germline V gene data show CDR1 as SNHLY and CDR2 as FYNNEI. CDR3 length equals 15 residues. V shed 8 bases, J shed 1 base, and the junction held 8 bases outside the gene matches.